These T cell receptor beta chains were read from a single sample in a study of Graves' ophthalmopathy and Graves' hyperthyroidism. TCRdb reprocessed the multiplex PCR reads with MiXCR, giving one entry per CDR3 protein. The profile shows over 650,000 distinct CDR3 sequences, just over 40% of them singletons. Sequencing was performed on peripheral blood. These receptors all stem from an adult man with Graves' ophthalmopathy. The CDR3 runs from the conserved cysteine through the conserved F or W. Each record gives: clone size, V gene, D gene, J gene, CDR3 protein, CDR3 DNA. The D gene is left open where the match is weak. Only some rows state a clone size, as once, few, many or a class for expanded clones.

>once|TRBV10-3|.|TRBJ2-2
CASSYRELSF
TGTGCCAGCAGTTACCGGGAGCTGTCTTTT
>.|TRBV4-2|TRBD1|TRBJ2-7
CASSQETGWMYEQYF
TGTGCCAGCAGCCAAGAGACAGGGTGGATGTACGAGCAGTACTTC
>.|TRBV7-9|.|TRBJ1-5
CASSQAATTPNQPQHF
TGTGCCAGCAGCCAAGCCGCAACCACCCCTAATCAGCCCCAGCATTTT
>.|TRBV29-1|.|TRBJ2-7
CSAGLNEQYF
TGCAGCGCCGGGCTCAACGAGCAGTACTTC
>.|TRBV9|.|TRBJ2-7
CASSPRAAAYEQYF
TGTGCCAGCAGCCCCAGGGCTGCAGCGTACGAGCAGTACTTC
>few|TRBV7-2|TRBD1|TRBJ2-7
CASSRDRGTGEQYF
TGTGCCAGCAGCCGGGACAGGGGGACCGGCGAGCAGTACTTC
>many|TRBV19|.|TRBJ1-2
CASSIDWTVYGYTF
TGTGCCAGTAGTATAGATTGGACAGTTTATGGCTACACCTTC
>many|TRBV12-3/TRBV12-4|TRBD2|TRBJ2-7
CASSPGTSGRGSSYEQYF
TGTGCCAGCAGTCCCGGGACTAGCGGGAGGGGGAGCTCCTACGAGCAGTACTTC
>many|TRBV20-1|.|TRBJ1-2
CSARDPTFYGYTF
TGCAGTGCTAGAGATCCGACCTTCTATGGCTACACCTTC
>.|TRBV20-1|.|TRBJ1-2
CSARDGGSYGYTF
TGCAGTGCTAGAGATGGGGGTAGCTATGGCTACACCTTC
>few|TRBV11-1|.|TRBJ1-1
CASSHPGTEAFF
TGTGCCAGCAGCCACCCTGGCACTGAAGCTTTCTTT
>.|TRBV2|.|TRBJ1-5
CASSLRGWYQPQHF
TGTGCCAGCAGTTTACGGGGGTGGTACCAGCCCCAGCATTTT
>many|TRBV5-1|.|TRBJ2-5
CASSFTGQETQYF
TGTGCCAGCAGCTTTACGGGGCAAGAGACCCAGTACTTC
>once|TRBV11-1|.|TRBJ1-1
CASSLGGMDTEAFF
TGTGCCAGCAGCTTAGGGGGGATGGACACTGAAGCTTTCTTT
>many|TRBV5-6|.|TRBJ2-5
CASSSQIQETQYF
TGTGCCAGCAGCTCGCAGATCCAAGAGACCCAGTACTTC
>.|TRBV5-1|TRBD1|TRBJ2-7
CASSPRTGTGGKEQYF
TGCGCCAGCAGCCCCCGCACCGGGACAGGGGGGAAGGAGCAGTACTTC
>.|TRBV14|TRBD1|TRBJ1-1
CASSQDPGQGAREDTEAFF
TGTGCCAGCAGCCAAGATCCCGGACAGGGGGCCCGGGAAGACACTGAAGCTTTCTTT
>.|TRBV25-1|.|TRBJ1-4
CASSDPVGQGEKLFF
TGTGCCAGCAGTGATCCGGTTGGGCAAGGGGAAAAACTGTTTTTT
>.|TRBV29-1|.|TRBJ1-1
CSVDGTANTEAFF
TGCAGCGTAGATGGGACGGCGAACACTGAAGCTTTCTTT
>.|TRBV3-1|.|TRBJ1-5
CASSPTGNSNQPQHF
TGTGCCAGCAGCCCTACAGGTAATAGCAATCAGCCCCAGCATTTT
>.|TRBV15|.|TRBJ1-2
CATSSAWDRRSNYGYTF
TGTGCCACCAGCAGTGCGTGGGACCGCCGTTCGAACTATGGCTACACCTTC
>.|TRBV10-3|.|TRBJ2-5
CASRGVFETQYF
TGTGCCAGCCGAGGAGTTTTTGAGACCCAGTACTTC
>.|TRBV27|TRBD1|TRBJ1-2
CASSLSTGGNYGYTF
TGTGCCAGCAGTTTATCGACAGGGGGTAACTATGGCTACACCTTC
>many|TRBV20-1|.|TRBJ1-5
CSARVLGAGNQPQHF
TGCAGTGCTAGGGTATTGGGGGCCGGCAATCAGCCCCAGCATTTT
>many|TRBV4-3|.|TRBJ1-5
CASSQDMDQPQHF
TGCGCCAGCAGCCAAGATATGGACCAGCCCCAGCATTTT
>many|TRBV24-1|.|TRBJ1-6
CATSEGHGNSPLHF
TGTGCCACCAGCGAGGGACATGGGAATTCACCCCTCCACTTT